This entry describes one T cell receptor (beta chain). This sample is drawn from a study of tumor-infiltrating lymphocytes in primary liver carcinoma. TCR beta cDNA was reverse-transcribed from roughly 0.45 ug of total RNA. The reaction used a constant-region primer and ProtoScript II reverse transcriptase. TCR beta libraries came from three nested multiplex PCR rounds using slightly modified ARM-PCR. Two initial PCR rounds of about 11 cycles each paired TRBV1-TRBV30 forward primers with a C-beta reverse primer. TCRdb ran MiXCR on the multiplex PCR reads and lists one entry per CDR3 protein. The sample holds tens of thousands of distinct CDR3 sequences; 60% to 75% are singletons and the top ten take 15% to 20%. The CDR3 is 14 residues long. V gave up 6 bases and J gave up 12 bases; unmatched junction bases: 14. Per germline, CDR1 ENHRY and CDR2 SYGVKD. Extraction of RNA together with DNA used 20-30 mg of unsorted bulk tissue. Surgical resection treated primary liver carcinoma in the patients. Infection with HBV was chronic in patients; they were treatment-naive.

Sequencing used liver tumor tissue from sampling region 1. Subset of the sample: tumor region T1, superior pole. The chain joins TRBV10-3 to TRBJ2-1; TRBD2 aligns across 7 bases. The sequence was collected from a man in his forties or fifties with primary liver carcinoma and hepatitis B virus infection. The CDR3 is CAISGTIGTPWQFF. In nucleotides, the CDR3 is TGTGCCATCAGCGGGACTATTGGGACCCCATGGCAGTTCTTC.